Listed below are T cell receptor beta chains from one sample, sequenced in a study of T-cell memory formation after mild COVID-19. TCRdb reprocessed the 5' RACE reads via MiXCR and lists one record per CDR3 protein. Of some 14,000 distinct CDR3 sequences in the sample, around 11% were seen once. Sequencing was performed on PBMCs or a T cell subset sorted from them (not recorded which). The receptors here all came from an adult woman who had mild COVID-19 (a few samples of this study predate the infection). Cell type and time point are not known. The CDR3 runs from the conserved cysteine through the conserved F or W. Each record gives: V gene, D gene, clone size, CDR3 length, J gene, CDR3 protein, CDR3 DNA. D genes are given only for firm matches. Clone size is stated in some rows and not others, as once, few, many or a class when expanded.

v_call: TRBV10-3
d_call: .
clone_size: many
cdr3_length: 14
j_call: TRBJ1-2
cdr3_aa: CAIRSTSGGYGYTF
cdr3_nt: TGTGCCATCAGATCAACGTCCGGGGGCTATGGCTACACCTTC

v_call: TRBV14
d_call: TRBD1
clone_size: many
cdr3_length: 15
j_call: TRBJ2-5
cdr3_aa: CASSHLTGLQETQYF
cdr3_nt: TGTGCCAGCAGCCACCTGACAGGGCTCCAGGAGACCCAGTACTTC

v_call: TRBV10-3
d_call: .
clone_size: many
cdr3_length: 11
j_call: TRBJ1-1
cdr3_aa: CAISQGGDAFF
cdr3_nt: TGTGCCATCAGTCAAGGGGGAGATGCTTTCTTT

v_call: TRBV4-1
d_call: .
clone_size: many
cdr3_length: 13
j_call: TRBJ1-1
cdr3_aa: CASSLGQYTEAFF
cdr3_nt: TGCGCCAGCAGCCTAGGACAGTACACTGAAGCTTTCTTT

v_call: TRBV11-2
d_call: .
clone_size: many
cdr3_length: 14
j_call: TRBJ1-1
cdr3_aa: CASTLGHPNTEAFF
cdr3_nt: TGTGCCAGCACCTTGGGACACCCGAACACTGAAGCTTTCTTT

v_call: TRBV6-2/TRBV6-3
d_call: TRBD2
clone_size: many
cdr3_length: 18
j_call: TRBJ2-1
cdr3_aa: CASTTLPGLAGVGNEQFF
cdr3_nt: TGTGCCAGCACCACCCTCCCCGGACTAGCGGGAGTAGGAAATGAGCAGTTCTTC

v_call: TRBV11-1
d_call: TRBD1
clone_size: .
cdr3_length: 15
j_call: TRBJ2-7
cdr3_aa: CASSLAGQALDEQYF
cdr3_nt: TGTGCCAGCAGCTTAGCGGGACAGGCCCTCGACGAGCAGTACTTC

v_call: TRBV7-3
d_call: .
clone_size: many
cdr3_length: 13
j_call: TRBJ1-1
cdr3_aa: CASSLVSDTEAFF
cdr3_nt: TGTGCCAGCAGCTTAGTTTCTGACACTGAAGCTTTCTTT

v_call: TRBV29-1
d_call: TRBD1
clone_size: many
cdr3_length: 18
j_call: TRBJ2-1
cdr3_aa: CSVEVYVRAGGVNNEQFF
cdr3_nt: TGCAGCGTTGAAGTATACGTCCGGGCAGGGGGCGTTAACAATGAGCAGTTCTTC

v_call: TRBV12-3/TRBV12-4
d_call: .
clone_size: many
cdr3_length: 15
j_call: TRBJ2-1
cdr3_aa: CASSLLYFPYNEQFF
cdr3_nt: TGTGCCAGCAGTTTATTGTATTTTCCCTACAATGAGCAGTTCTTC

v_call: TRBV11-3
d_call: .
clone_size: many
cdr3_length: 13
j_call: TRBJ2-7
cdr3_aa: CASSLDHGLEQYF
cdr3_nt: TGTGCCAGCAGCTTAGATCACGGTCTGGAGCAGTACTTC

v_call: TRBV6-1
d_call: .
clone_size: large
cdr3_length: 15
j_call: TRBJ1-1
cdr3_aa: CASSGAGLGWTEAFF
cdr3_nt: TGTGCCAGCAGTGGGGCAGGGTTAGGATGGACTGAAGCTTTCTTT

v_call: TRBV7-9
d_call: .
clone_size: .
cdr3_length: 16
j_call: TRBJ2-7
cdr3_aa: CASSSNIRTADYEQYF
cdr3_nt: TGTGCCAGCAGTTCTAACATAAGGACTGCGGACTACGAGCAGTACTTC

v_call: TRBV7-9
d_call: .
clone_size: many
cdr3_length: 14
j_call: TRBJ2-7
cdr3_aa: CASSLTGLTYEQYF
cdr3_nt: TGTGCCAGCAGCTTAACAGGTTTGACCTACGAGCAGTACTTC

v_call: TRBV4-3
d_call: .
clone_size: many
cdr3_length: 17
j_call: TRBJ2-1
cdr3_aa: CASSQDLEGGGHNEQFF
cdr3_nt: TGCGCCAGCAGCCAAGATTTAGAGGGAGGGGGGCACAATGAGCAGTTCTTC

v_call: TRBV19
d_call: .
clone_size: many
cdr3_length: 13
j_call: TRBJ1-1
cdr3_aa: CASSIGGGSEAFF
cdr3_nt: TGTGCCAGTAGTATAGGAGGAGGGTCTGAAGCTTTCTTT

v_call: TRBV7-8
d_call: .
clone_size: medium-sized
cdr3_length: 13
j_call: TRBJ2-7
cdr3_aa: CASSLDTSYEQYF
cdr3_nt: TGTGCCAGCAGCTTAGATACGTCGTACGAGCAGTACTTC

v_call: TRBV5-1
d_call: .
clone_size: many
cdr3_length: 14
j_call: TRBJ1-5
cdr3_aa: CASSLVPGGEPQHF
cdr3_nt: TGCGCCAGCAGCTTGGTGCCGGGGGGGGAGCCCCAGCATTTT

v_call: TRBV6-5
d_call: .
clone_size: .
cdr3_length: 15
j_call: TRBJ2-1
cdr3_aa: CASRSEAGRVNEQFF
cdr3_nt: TGTGCCAGCAGATCCGAGGCGGGAAGGGTGAATGAGCAGTTCTTC

v_call: TRBV18
d_call: .
clone_size: many
cdr3_length: 14
j_call: TRBJ2-3
cdr3_aa: CASSSGLFTDTQYF
cdr3_nt: TGTGCCAGCTCCTCGGGACTCTTCACAGATACGCAGTATTTT

v_call: TRBV7-2
d_call: .
clone_size: many
cdr3_length: 13
j_call: TRBJ2-7
cdr3_aa: CASSISHSYEQYF
cdr3_nt: TGTGCCAGCAGCATATCCCACTCCTACGAGCAGTACTTC

v_call: TRBV20-1
d_call: TRBD2
clone_size: many
cdr3_length: 19
j_call: TRBJ2-3
cdr3_aa: CSARDIRFVAGGITDTQYF
cdr3_nt: TGCAGTGCTAGAGATATACGGTTTGTGGCGGGGGGGATCACAGATACGCAGTATTTT

v_call: TRBV6-5
d_call: .
clone_size: many
cdr3_length: 15
j_call: TRBJ2-1
cdr3_aa: CASSYLGRGYNEQFF
cdr3_nt: TGTGCCAGCAGTTACCTAGGGCGAGGTTACAATGAGCAGTTCTTC

v_call: TRBV4-2
d_call: .
clone_size: many
cdr3_length: 13
j_call: TRBJ2-7
cdr3_aa: CASSQAESYEQYF
cdr3_nt: TGTGCCAGCAGCCAAGCCGAGTCCTACGAGCAGTACTTC